The source of this TCR beta chain is a study of T-cell memory formation after mild COVID-19. Overall study context: Largely, TCR clusters stayed within a single donor. Study-level findings and limits: Pre-infection memory carried some responding clones, suggesting that cross-reactive memory joined.

TCRdb reprocessed the 5' RACE reads with MiXCR, giving one entry per CDR3 protein. The sample lists a few hundred thousand distinct CDR3 sequences, about 17% occurring once. CDR3 length: 13 amino acids. V was cut by 4 bases and J by 6 bases, with 12 bases left in between. In germline, CDR1 is SGHAT, CDR2 FQDESV (reference sequence). Worth noting for this clonotype: Its antigen is not identified.

Sequenced input: PBMCs or a T cell subset sorted from them (not recorded which). V gene TRBV11-1 combines with J gene TRBJ1-1, with no clear D. This TCR came from a man between 18 and 29 years old who had mild COVID-19 (a few samples of this study predate the infection). Cell type and time point are not known. CDR3 protein: CASSSNPAAEAFF. For the CDR3, the DNA is TGTGCCAGCAGCTCTAACCCGGCGGCTGAAGCTTTCTTT. Using reference TRBV11-1 and TRBJ1-1 for the parts outside the CDR3, the full variable domain is EAEVAQSPRYKITEKSQAVAFWCDPISGHATLYWYRQILGQGPELLVQFQDESVVDDSQLPKDRFSAERLKGVDSTLKIQPAELGDSAMYLCASSSNPAAEAFFGQGTRLTVV.